This T cell receptor (beta chain) originates from a study of T cell responses to AZD1222 COVID-19 vaccine. Using immunoSEQ multiplex PCR, the repertoire was profiled, and TCRdb retains in-frame clones only, with some absent. The sample consists of approximately 110,000 clones, 85% to 90% of them appearing once. The CDR3 is made up of 15 amino acids. CDR1 is LNHDA and CDR2 is SQIVND in the germline V gene (reference sequence). V was trimmed by 9 bases and J by 0 bases, leaving 15 bases between them. The specimen comprised peripheral blood, sampled 28 days after the second AZD1222 dose. The rearrangement uses TRBV19 and TRBJ2-4, with D perhaps assigned TRBD1 or TRBD2 (5 bases each). The receptor was isolated from an adult who received the AZD1222 COVID-19 vaccine. CDR3 sequence: CASNRGVGAKNIQYF. The CDR3 nucleotides are TGTGCCAGCAACCGAGGGGTTGGAGCCAAAAACATTCAGTACTTC.